A selection of T cell receptor beta chains follows, all from one sample in a study of cytomegalovirus exposure and HLA in healthy donors. Profiling relied on immunoSEQ multiplex PCR, and the TCRdb table lists in-frame clones only, not all of them. The sample includes about 150,000 clones, 80% of them seen just once. The sequenced sample was PBMCs. The receptors originated from a middle-aged woman in good health and CMV-seropositive. Both conserved end residues are part of each CDR3. The D gene is left open where the match is weak. Clone sizes are given selectively: once, few, many, or a class where the clone is expanded.

j_call v_call d_call clone_size cdr3_aa cdr3_nt
TRBJ2-7 TRBV7-9 TRBD1 - CASSSGNRGLTGSYEQYF TGTGCCAGCAGCTCCGGAAACAGGGGGCTAACCGGTTCCTACGAGCAGTACTTC
TRBJ1-5 TRBV5-1 TRBD1 - CASSLGDRSQPQHF TGCGCCAGCAGCTTGGGGGACAGAAGTCAGCCCCAGCATTTT
TRBJ2-5 TRBV10-3 TRBD1 - CAISPGQDPRETQYF TGTGCCATCAGTCCTGGACAGGACCCTAGGGAGACCCAGTACTTC
TRBJ1-4 TRBV7-2 - - CASSLRVNEKLFF TGTGCCAGCAGCTTGAGGGTTAATGAAAAACTGTTTTTT
TRBJ2-7 TRBV6-5 TRBD2 - CASSYAAGGPYEQYF TGTGCCAGCAGTTACGCCGCGGGAGGGCCCTACGAGCAGTACTTC
TRBJ1-5 TRBV5-1 - - CASSLGGQKEQPQHF TGCGCCAGCAGCTTGGGTGGGCAAAAGGAACAGCCCCAGCATTTT
TRBJ2-5 TRBV30 TRBD2 - CAWSGFGLATWGETQYF TGTGCCTGGAGTGGTTTCGGACTAGCCACCTGGGGAGAGACCCAGTACTTC
TRBJ2-7 TRBV19 TRBD2 - CASRSGSSGTRREQYF TGTGCCAGTCGTAGTGGGTCTAGCGGGACCCGCCGGGAGCAGTACTTC
TRBJ1-3 TRBV6-1 TRBD1 - CASSAEGTGYGNTIYF TGTGCCAGCAGTGCTGAAGGGACAGGGTATGGAAACACCATATATTTT
TRBJ2-5 TRBV2 TRBD1 - CASRGQGTETQYF TGTGCCAGCAGGGGACAGGGGACAGAGACCCAGTACTTC
TRBJ1-4 TRBV6-6 - - CASSLTGLGEKLFF TGTGCCAGCAGTTTAACAGGGCTGGGGGAAAAACTGTTTTTT
TRBJ2-1 TRBV20-1 - - CSARGRGEQFF TGCAGTGCTAGGGGGAGAGGTGAGCAGTTCTTC
TRBJ2-1 TRBV29-1 TRBD2 - CSVGNQGGEQFF TGCAGCGTCGGTAATCAGGGAGGGGAGCAGTTCTTC
TRBJ1-4 TRBV5-6 - - CASSPTATNEKLFF TGTGCCAGCAGCCCGACTGCAACTAATGAAAAACTGTTTTTT
TRBJ1-1 TRBV7-2 TRBD1 - CASSLGPPGQGDTEAFF TGTGCCAGCAGCTTAGGACCCCCGGGACAGGGGGACACTGAAGCTTTCTTT
TRBJ2-1 TRBV15 TRBD2 - CATSATALAGGLRSQFF TGTGCCACCAGCGCCACCGCTCTAGCGGGAGGGCTTCGGTCCCAGTTCTTC
TRBJ2-3 TRBV6-5 TRBD2 few CASSYRAGVSDTQYF TGTGCCAGCAGTTACAGAGCGGGAGTATCAGATACGCAGTATTTT
TRBJ2-7 TRBV30 TRBD2 - CAWAGTSGYYEQYF TGTGCCTGGGCCGGGACTAGCGGTTACTACGAGCAGTACTTC
TRBJ2-2 TRBV11-2 - - CASSFYLGARSTGELFF TGTGCCAGCAGCTTCTACTTAGGGGCTCGAAGCACCGGGGAGCTGTTTTTT
TRBJ2-7 TRBV4-1 TRBD2 - CASSQERGGTSGSYEQYF TGCGCCAGCAGCCAAGAACGGGGGGGGACTAGCGGATCCTACGAGCAGTACTTC
TRBJ2-1 TRBV6-4 TRBD2 - CASSDSGTSGAQKQFF TGTGCCAGCAGTGACTCCGGGACTAGCGGGGCCCAGAAGCAGTTCTTC
TRBJ2-7 TRBV5-1 TRBD2 - CASIGRLAPHYEQYF TGCGCCAGCATTGGGAGACTAGCCCCTCACTACGAGCAGTACTTC
TRBJ2-2 TRBV11-3 TRBD1 - CASSTRQGSLSNTGELFF TGTGCCAGCAGCACCCGACAGGGGAGCTTGTCGAACACCGGGGAGCTGTTTTTT
TRBJ1-4 TRBV5-4 - - CASSLDSRGEKLFF TGTGCCAGCAGCCTGGACAGTCGGGGGGAAAAACTGTTTTTT
TRBJ2-1 TRBV6-5 - - CASSYGYMRPSEQFF TGTGCCAGCAGTTACGGGTACATGCGGCCTAGTGAGCAGTTCTTC
TRBJ2-7 TRBV28 - - CASSTGSYEQYF TGTGCCAGCAGTACCGGCTCCTACGAGCAGTACTTC
TRBJ2-2 TRBV28 TRBD1 few CASSLRGRGYTGELFF TGTGCCAGCAGTTTAAGAGGCAGGGGGTACACCGGGGAGCTGTTTTTT
TRBJ2-7 TRBV2 TRBD1 - CASTATGANYEQYF TGTGCCAGCACAGCGACAGGGGCCAACTACGAGCAGTACTTC
TRBJ2-7 TRBV18 TRBD2 - CASSVAASGRPGEQYF TGTGCCAGCTCAGTCGCCGCTAGCGGGAGGCCAGGCGAGCAGTACTTC
TRBJ2-1 TRBV19 TRBD2 once CASSKLGLAGGGEQFF TGTGCCAGTAGTAAGCTGGGACTAGCGGGAGGGGGTGAGCAGTTCTTC
TRBJ2-1 TRBV7-7 - - CASSIQPASEQFF TGTGCCAGCAGCATACAACCCGCAAGTGAGCAGTTCTTC
TRBJ2-2 TRBV18 TRBD2 - CASSQTSGRTGELFF TGTGCCAGCTCACAGACTAGCGGGAGGACCGGGGAGCTGTTTTTT
TRBJ1-2 TRBV5-1 - - CASSLQGEANYGYTF TGCGCCAGCAGCTTACAGGGTGAAGCTAACTATGGCTACACCTTC
TRBJ2-2 TRBV5-1 TRBD2 - CASSIGTSAYTGELFF TGCGCCAGCAGCATCGGCACTAGCGCTTACACCGGGGAGCTGTTTTTT
TRBJ1-4 TRBV18 - - CASSPLTTNEKLFF TGTGCCAGCTCACCACTTACAACTAATGAAAAACTGTTTTTT
TRBJ1-1 TRBV19 - few CATRQTRPDWNTEAFF TGTGCCACCAGACAAACCAGGCCCGATTGGAACACTGAAGCTTTCTTT
TRBJ2-5 TRBV30 - few CAWSVSRVYQETQYF TGTGCCTGGAGTGTAAGCAGGGTGTACCAAGAGACCCAGTACTTC
TRBJ1-1 TRBV28 - - CASSSQVRANTEAFF TGTGCCAGCAGTTCCCAGGTCAGGGCAAACACTGAAGCTTTCTTT
TRBJ2-7 TRBV11-2 TRBD2 - CASSPDYSGRADEQYF TGTGCCAGCAGCCCCGATTACTCCGGGAGGGCCGACGAGCAGTACTTC
TRBJ1-1 TRBV13 TRBD1 once CASSLGSGGQGLNTEAFF TGTGCCAGCAGCTTAGGGTCCGGGGGACAGGGGTTGAACACTGAAGCTTTCTTT
TRBJ2-7 TRBV12-5 TRBD2 - CASGLRLAGRTYEQYF TGTGCTAGTGGTTTAAGGCTAGCGGGACGCACCTACGAGCAGTACTTC